Presented here are 9 T cell receptor beta chains from one specimen sequenced in a study of response to subunit inactivated influenza vaccine. TCRdb used MiXCR to reprocess the RT-PCR reads, holding one entry per CDR3 protein. Counted here are more than 700,000 distinct CDR3 sequences, 21% occurring once; the ten biggest clones make up approximately 10%. Source: PBMCs from blood, taken roughly 5 days after vaccination. These receptors originate from a man between 50 and 59 years old who received an inactivated influenza vaccine.

The chain joins TRBV30 to TRBJ1-1, with D tentatively TRBD1 (5 bases). The CDR3 length is 14 residues. V gave up 4 bases and J gave up 0 bases, with 12 bases separating them. Germline V CDR1 and CDR2: GTSNPN, SVGIG (reference sequence). The CDR3 DNA is TGTGCCTGGACGGCTTGGGGGATGAACACTGAAGCTTTCTTT. This gives the protein CAWTAWGMNTEAFF. The complete variable domain, with remaining parts taken from reference TRBV30 and TRBJ1-1, reads SQTIHQWPATLVQPVGSPLSLECTVEGTSNPNLYWYRQAAGRGLQLLFYSVGIGQISSEVPQNLSASRPQDRQFILSSKKLLLSDSGFYLCAWTAWGMNTEAFFGQGTRLTVV.

The J gene is TRBJ2-2, the V gene TRBV28; maybe TRBD2 (5 bases). CDR1 MDHEN and CDR2 SYDVKM come from the germline V gene. V was shortened by 7 bases and J by 1 base, with 13 bases between the two germline ends. The CDR3 loop spans 15 amino acids. The CDR3 DNA sequence: TGTGCCAGCAAAGCTACTAGAGTGAACACCGGGGAGCTGTTTTTT. Protein product: CASKATRVNTGELFF.

This clonotype was found a few times. This chain connects TRBV5-6 to TRBJ2-2, with 12 bases lining up with TRBD2. This CDR3 contains 15 residues. J was trimmed by 7 bases and V by 4 bases; bases with no gene match: 5. Germline-derived CDR1 and CDR2 are SGHDT and YYEEEE. The CDR3 sequence is CASSRLAGVIGELFF. The CDR3 DNA follows: TGTGCCAGCAGCCGACTAGCGGGAGTCATCGGGGAGCTGTTTTTT.

The V and J genes are TRBV30 and TRBJ2-7; 10 nucleotides line up with TRBD2. CDR1 and CDR2 from the germline V gene are GTSNPN and SVGIG (reference sequence). V trimming: 5 bases; J trimming: 3 bases; junction bases outside the gene matches: 7. This CDR3 is 14 amino acids long. The CDR3 DNA reads TGTGCCTGGGGGAGCGGGGGGGCCTTCTACGAGCAGTACTTC. As protein: CAWGSGGAFYEQYF.

V usage is TRBV6-5 and J usage is TRBJ2-2; TRBD1 aligns across 7 bases. This CDR3 is 16 amino acids long. Unmatched junction bases numbered 5, after V lost 4 bases and J lost 0 bases. Looked up from germline, CDR1 is MNHEY and CDR2 is SVGAGI. In nucleotides, the CDR3 is TGTGCCAGCAGTTCCTGGACAGGCCCGAACACCGGGGAGCTGTTTTTT. This codes for CASSSWTGPNTGELFF.

This clonotype was detected a few times. The chain has TRBV7-9 and TRBJ2-7; 7 bases map to TRBD2. Per the germline V gene, CDR1 is SEHNR and CDR2 is FQNEAQ (reference sequence). The CDR3 totals 17 residues. Germline trimming cut 5 bases from V and 0 bases from J; bases unmatched to any gene: 13. DNA for the CDR3: TGTGCCAGCAGCCTTTACGGGGGGAAAGCGGGCTCCTACGAGCAGTACTTC. It codes for CASSLYGGKAGSYEQYF.

This clonotype has a count of ten or more. The chain is built from TRBV12-3 or TRBV12-4 and TRBJ1-3, with no clear D. The CDR3 sequence is 12 residues long. Deletions cut 6 bases from V and 4 bases from J, with 7 bases between. The CDR3 loop reads CASRSSGNTIYF. The CDR3 DNA sequence: TGTGCCAGCAGATCCAGCGGAAACACCATATATTTT.

This clonotype was picked up many times. The V and J genes are TRBV4-1 and TRBJ1-2; the D gene is possibly TRBD1 (5 bases). V lost 8 bases and J lost 6, with 13 bases in between. Germline CDR1 and CDR2: MGHRA and YSYEKL. This CDR3 comprises 12 residues. The CDR3 loop is CASGTRRHGYTF. The CDR3 DNA sequence: TGCGCCAGCGGGACTCGGCGCCATGGCTACACCTTC.

This clonotype has only a few counts. The V call is TRBV10-3, the J call TRBJ2-2, with D uncertain. This CDR3 region has 12 residues. Looked up from germline, CDR1 is ENHRY and CDR2 is SYGVKD. V was shortened by 0 bases and J by 15 bases, with 11 bases between the two germline ends. The CDR3 is CAISESSSLVFF. The CDR3 region has the DNA TGTGCCATCAGTGAGTCTAGCTCCCTGGTGTTTTTT.